Below, 20 T cell receptor beta chains from the same sample are listed, as sequenced in a study of blood T cell repertoires in COVID-19. The data were produced by immunoSEQ multiplex PCR, yet TCRdb's version contains in-frame clones alone and is incomplete. The table lists fewer than 700,000 clones, roughly 91% of them singletons. Sequenced material: peripheral blood. The receptors originated from a woman aged 50 to 60 with COVID-19, enrolled during active disease.

This CDR3 reads CASSLAGQGGTEAFF. The CDR3, as DNA: TGTGCCAGCAGCCTCGCTGGACAGGGCGGCACTGAAGCTTTCTTT. The J gene is TRBJ1-1, the V gene TRBV11-1; 8 bases agree with TRBD1. The V gene end was trimmed by 5 bases and the J gene end by 4 bases; junction bases not matched to a gene: 9. The CDR3 spans 15 residues. Germline assignment: CDR1 SGHAT and CDR2 FQDESV (reference sequence). The full variable domain, with the rest looked up from reference TRBV11-1 and TRBJ1-1, is EAEVAQSPRYKITEKSQAVAFWCDPISGHATLYWYRQILGQGPELLVQFQDESVVDDSQLPKDRFSAERLKGVDSTLKIQPAELGDSAMYLCASSLAGQGGTEAFFGQGTRLTVV.

The rearrangement joins TRBV28 to TRBJ1-1; 9 bases are shared with TRBD1. This CDR3 comprises 16 residues. CDR1 and CDR2 (germline): MDHEN, SYDVKM. The J segment lost 7 bases and the V segment lost 5 bases, leaving 14 bases of the junction unmatched. The CDR3 spells CASSPGGQGVFGEAFF. As DNA, the CDR3 is TGTGCCAGCAGTCCAGGGGGACAGGGTGTTTTCGGTGAAGCTTTCTTT. The full variable domain, in which reference TRBV28 and TRBJ1-1 provide the parts outside the CDR3, is DVKVTQSSRYLVKRTGEKVFLECVQDMDHENMFWYRQDPGLGLRLIYFSYDVKMKEKGDIPEGYSVSREKKERFSLILESASTNQTSMYLCASSPGGQGVFGEAFFGQGTRLTVV.

This clone was picked up one time. The chain combines TRBV2 with TRBJ2-3, with 8 bases matching TRBD2. V was pared by 10 bases and J by 6 bases, with 15 bases of the junction left unmatched. Germline values: CDR1 SNHLY, CDR2 FYNNEI. The CDR3 runs 15 residues. CDR3 nucleotides: TGTGCCAACATGGATAGGAGCGGGGGCGGCGATACGCAGTATTTT. Translated, it gives CANMDRSGGGDTQYF.

The J gene is TRBJ2-1, the V gene TRBV29-1; the match to TRBD2 covers 13 bases. Germline lookup yields CDR1 SQVTM and CDR2 ANQGSEA. V lost 6 bases and J lost 2; bases outside the gene matches: 7. The CDR3 totals 16 residues. The CDR3 DNA is TGCAGCGTCCAAGGACTAGCGGGGGATACCTACAATGAGCAGTTCTTC. This codes for CSVQGLAGDTYNEQFF.

This clone is a singleton in its sample. The chain is built from TRBV21-1 and TRBJ2-7; TRBD2, the table's D call, lacks a check against the DNA. TRBV21-1 is classified as a pseudogene. The CDR3 covers 16 residues. CDR3 nucleotides: TGTGCCAGCAGCAAAGCGGTAGAGGGATTGCGGTACGAGCAGTACTTC. Amino acids: CASSKAVEGLRYEQYF.

This chain connects TRBV24-1 to TRBJ2-3, with 10 bases fitting TRBD1. V gave up 0 bases and J gave up 3 bases; unmatched junction bases: 5. This CDR3 is built from 17 residues. The germline V gene has CDR1 KGHDR and CDR2 SFDVKD. CDR3 amino acids: CATSDLGPGQGTDTQYF. The CDR3 nucleotides are TGTGCCACCAGTGATTTGGGGCCGGGACAGGGGACAGATACGCAGTATTTT.

The gene calls are TRBV19 and TRBJ2-7, with 9 bases that match TRBD1. Trimming removed 6 bases from V and 5 bases from J; junction bases left unmatched: 8. Germline values: CDR1 LNHDA, CDR2 SQIVND (reference sequence). The CDR3 extends over 14 amino acids. CDR3: CASSRDREGNEQYF. The CDR3 DNA follows: TGTGCCAGTAGCCGGGACAGGGAGGGTAACGAGCAGTACTTC.

J is TRBJ2-2 and V is TRBV19, with TRBD2 as a possible D gene (5 bases). Trimming took off 4 bases at V and 4 bases at J, with 7 bases between the two ends. This CDR3 region has 13 residues. CDR1 and CDR2 from the germline V gene are LNHDA and SQIVND (reference sequence). CDR3 DNA sequence: TGTGCCAGTAGTACGGGGTTCACCGGGGAGCTGTTTTTT. Translating gives CASSTGFTGELFF.

The chain uses TRBV7-2 and TRBJ2-3; 8 bases agree with TRBD2. Germline V gene lookup returns CDR1 SGHTA and CDR2 FQGNSA. This CDR3 has 15 residues. V shed 8 bases and J 0 bases; nucleotides not matched to a gene: 7. The chain's CDR3 is CASGAGASSTDTQYF. CDR3 coding DNA: TGTGCCAGCGGAGCGGGGGCTTCTAGCACAGATACGCAGTATTTT.

The chain has TRBV6-5 and TRBJ1-5; 9 bases are a match to TRBD1. CDR1 MNHEY and CDR2 SVGAGI come from the germline V gene. The length of the CDR3 is 15 residues. V gave up 5 bases and J gave up 5 bases; unmatched junction bases: 7. CDR3 region: CASSPDRGWDQPQHF. The CDR3 DNA is TGTGCCAGCAGTCCGGACAGGGGATGGGATCAGCCCCAGCATTTT.

This clone showed up many times. The rearrangement joins TRBV4-1 to TRBJ2-7; possible D gene TRBD1, 6 bases. The CDR3 loop spans 14 amino acids. Germline lookup yields CDR1 MGHRA and CDR2 YSYEKL. The V end lost 3 bases, the J end lost 2 bases, and 11 bases lay between the germline ends. CDR3: CASSQRDNTYEQYF. In DNA, the CDR3 is TGCGCCAGCAGCCAGAGGGACAACACCTACGAGCAGTACTTC.

This clone occurred a few times. This rearrangement joins TRBV10-3 to TRBJ2-2, with 9 bases matching TRBD1. Germline CDR1 reads ENHRY; CDR2 reads SYGVKD. J gave up 6 bases and V 4 bases, and 6 bases lay outside the gene matches. The CDR3 covers 15 residues. CDR3 residues: CAISGDRAASGELFF. The CDR3 region has the DNA TGTGCCATCAGTGGGGACAGGGCAGCCTCCGGGGAGCTGTTTTTT.

The chain recombines TRBV14 with TRBJ1-5; a weak D match, TRBD1 (5 bases). Germline CDR1 reads SGHDN; CDR2 reads FVKESK. The V gene lost 2 bases and the J gene lost 2 bases, with 10 bases spanning the gap. This CDR3 is built from 15 residues. CDR3 nucleotides: TGTGCCAGCAGCCAAAGGAGGGGAGGCAATCAGCCCCAGCATTTT. This translates into CASSQRRGGNQPQHF.

The chain uses TRBV28 and TRBJ1-5; D gene unclear. This CDR3 has 16 residues. V was clipped by 6 bases and J by 4 bases, with 19 bases between them. The germline CDR1 and CDR2 sequences are MDHEN and SYDVKM. The DNA for the CDR3 is TGTGCCAGCAGAGGTTACCAAGACTCCCATAATCAGCCCCAGCATTTT. Translated, it gives CASRGYQDSHNQPQHF.

The chain links TRBV4-1 to TRBJ2-7; D is possibly TRBD2 (6 bases). Germline CDR1 is MGHRA and CDR2 is YSYEKL. The CDR3 has 15 residues. The V end was cut by 3 bases, the J end by 5 bases, with 17 bases between. The CDR3 spells CASSQMDGGTHEQYF. The DNA for the CDR3 is TGCGCCAGCAGCCAGATGGACGGGGGAACCCACGAGCAGTACTTC.

The chain is built from TRBV21-1 and TRBJ1-5; TRBD1 reflects the table's D call only, with no check against the DNA. TRBV21-1 constitutes a pseudogene. CDR3 length: 17 residues. The CDR3 DNA reads as TGTGCCAGCAGCCCCCGGGATACTCGGGAAGGGGGTCAGCCCCAGCATTTT. It specifies CASSPRDTREGGQPQHF.

The chain carries TRBV5-1 and TRBJ1-2, with a weak D call TRBD1 (6 bases). Germline CDR1 and CDR2: SGHRS and YFSETQ. Trimming cost V 4 bases and J 8 bases, with 15 bases left between them. The CDR3 runs 13 residues. The CDR3 sequence: CASSPQGQEGYTF. The CDR3 bases are TGCGCCAGCAGCCCGCAGGGGCAGGAAGGCTACACCTTC.

The V call is TRBV4-2, the J call TRBJ2-7; 11 bases agree with TRBD2. V trimming: 4 bases; J trimming: 3 bases; junction bases outside the gene matches: 5. The CDR3 is 15 residues long. CDR1 and CDR2 from the germline V gene are LGHNA and YNFKEQ. For the CDR3, the DNA is TGTGCCAGCAGCCCGGGACTAGCGGTAGTCTACGAGCAGTACTTC. Encoded protein: CASSPGLAVVYEQYF.

The chain is built from TRBV10-2 and TRBJ1-6; maybe TRBD1 (5 bases). The V gene's germline CDR1 is WSHSY and CDR2 SAAADI. V gave up 0 bases and J gave up 5 bases, with 11 bases separating them. This CDR3 region has 16 residues. This CDR3 reads CASSESSGADNSPLHF. The DNA for the CDR3 is TGCGCCAGCAGTGAGTCGAGCGGGGCGGATAATTCACCCCTCCACTTT.

The chain joins TRBV6-5 to TRBJ1-6, with D perhaps TRBD1 (5 bases). This CDR3 is 15 amino acids long. The V gene's germline CDR1 is MNHEY and CDR2 SVGAGI. With 9 bases removed from V and 0 bases from J, the gap between germline ends came to 12 bases. The CDR3 protein is CASGGVGSYNSPLHF. The CDR3 nucleotides read TGTGCCAGTGGGGGGGTGGGCTCCTATAATTCACCCCTCCACTTT.